These 21 T cell receptor beta chains originate from one sample sequenced in a study of tumor-infiltrating lymphocytes in localized non-small cell lung cancer. The protocol was immunoSEQ multiplex PCR, while the TCRdb copy is restricted to in-frame clones and leaves out a portion. The sample includes 9,000 to 15,000 clones, about 78% seen only once; the top ten take roughly a sixth. Sequenced: uninvolved lung tissue not adjacent to the tumor. Receptors originate from a human donor with non-small cell lung cancer.

Only a few counts were recorded for this clone. J is TRBJ1-1 and V is TRBV13; unclear D gene. This CDR3 contains 13 residues. Germline V gene lookup returns CDR1 PRHDT and CDR2 FYEKMQ (reference sequence). Trimming removed 5 bases from V and 3 bases from J, with 10 bases in between. CDR3 loop: CASSRRDYTEAFF. CDR3 DNA sequence: TGTGCCAGCAGCCGAAGAGATTACACTGAAGCTTTCTTT.

The chain uses TRBV2 and TRBJ1-4, with D tentatively TRBD1 (5 bases). Germline assignment: CDR1 SNHLY and CDR2 FYNNEI. The CDR3 loop spans 15 amino acids. Trimming shortened V by 3 bases and J by 5 bases, and 13 bases separated the two germline ends. CDR3 sequence reads: CASSDPGRSNEKLFF. The CDR3, as DNA: TGTGCCAGCAGTGACCCGGGACGGAGCAATGAAAAACTGTTTTTT. Full variable domain (outside the CDR3, taken from reference TRBV2 and TRBJ1-4): EPEVTQTPSHQVTQMGQEVILRCVPISNHLYFYWYRQILGQKVEFLVSFYNNEISEKSEIFDDQFSVERPDGSNFTLKIRSTKLEDSAMYFCASSDPGRSNEKLFFGSGTQLSVL.

This clone showed up just once. The CDR3 coding sequence is TGTGCCAGCAGCTTTTATGCGCTAGCCTACAATGAGCAGTTCTTC. This gives the protein CASSFYALAYNEQFF. The gene calls are TRBV5-6 and TRBJ2-1; D not certain. The V and J ends lost 2 bases and 2 bases respectively, with 11 bases between them. The CDR3 has 15 residues. The germline V gene has CDR1 SGHDT and CDR2 YYEEEE.

This rearrangement joins TRBV29-1 to TRBJ2-1, with 15 bases identical to TRBD2. CDR1 is SQVTM and CDR2 is ANQGSEA in the germline V gene. Germline trimming cut 7 bases from V and 2 bases from J; bases unmatched to any gene: 9. This CDR3 region has 17 residues. The CDR3 coding sequence is TGCAGCGGACTACGGACTAGCGGGAGGGCCACCTACAATGAGCAGTTCTTC. Its protein is CSGLRTSGRATYNEQFF.

The chain has TRBV29-1 and TRBJ1-1; D is uncertain. The V gene lost 7 bases and the J gene lost 3 bases, with 9 bases spanning the gap. The CDR3 is 11 amino acids. Germline V gene lookup returns CDR1 SQVTM and CDR2 ANQGSEA. In DNA, the CDR3 is TGCAGCGCTACTCTGGACACTGAAGCTTTCTTT. Translating it yields CSATLDTEAFF.

J is TRBJ1-4 and V is TRBV19, with 10 bases lining up with TRBD1. The CDR3 extends over 15 amino acids. J was trimmed by 3 bases and V by 6 bases; bases with no gene match: 4. Germline CDR1 LNHDA, CDR2 SQIVND (reference sequence). CDR3 sequence: CASSDRGLANEKLFF. CDR3 bases: TGTGCCAGTAGCGACAGGGGGCTGGCTAATGAAAAACTGTTTTTT.

The V call is TRBV29-1, the J call TRBJ2-3; 11 nucleotides match TRBD2. V shed 6 bases and J 2 bases; nucleotides not matched to a gene: 7. Germline-derived CDR1 and CDR2 are SQVTM and ANQGSEA. CDR3 length: 15 residues. The CDR3 protein is CSVARLAGPTDTQYF. CDR3 bases: TGCAGCGTCGCTAGACTAGCGGGGCCCACAGATACGCAGTATTTT.

This clone was recorded once. V gene TRBV6-6 combines with J gene TRBJ2-1; D not certain. Trimming shortened V by 5 bases and J by 8 bases, and 7 bases separated the two germline ends. The CDR3 is made up of 11 amino acids. The germline V gene encodes CDR1 MNHNY and CDR2 SVGAGI (reference sequence). In DNA form, the CDR3 reads TGTGCCAGCAGTCCGAGAGATGAGCAGTTCTTC. Translation: CASSPRDEQFF.

The rearrangement uses TRBV28 and TRBJ2-1; D is possibly TRBD1 (6 bases). V lost 2 bases, J lost 7 bases, and 9 bases lay in between. Germline V gives CDR1 MDHEN, CDR2 SYDVKM. This CDR3 contains 13 residues. The CDR3 protein is CASSLPDRNEQFF. The CDR3 nucleotides are TGTGCCAGCAGTTTACCTGACAGGAATGAGCAGTTCTTC.

J is TRBJ1-4 and V is TRBV5-1; D is uncertain. CDR1 SGHRS and CDR2 YFSETQ come from the germline V gene. Trimming shortened V by 0 bases and J by 8 bases, and 11 bases separated the two germline ends. The CDR3 contains 14 residues. The CDR3 DNA sequence: TGCGCCAGCAGCTTGGCCAAGGGAGGAGAAAAACTGTTTTTT. Translating gives CASSLAKGGEKLFF.

The chain employs TRBV19 and TRBJ1-5, with TRBD1 identical over 8 bases. The CDR3 is made up of 14 amino acids. After removal of 6 bases from V and 2 bases from J, the junction contained 3 bases not matched to a gene. CDR1 is LNHDA, CDR2 SQIVND, per germline (reference sequence). The CDR3 DNA reads TGTGCCAGTAGCAAACAGGGGGGCAATCAGCCCCAGCATTTT. Protein: CASSKQGGNQPQHF.

V is TRBV2 and J is TRBJ2-1; TRBD2 agrees at 13 bases. The CDR3 has 15 residues. After removal of 10 bases from V and 5 bases from J, the junction contained 8 bases not matched to a gene. Germline V gives CDR1 SNHLY, CDR2 FYNNEI. The CDR3 here is CANSLAGGLDNEQFF. In nucleotides, the CDR3 is TGTGCCAATTCACTAGCGGGAGGGTTAGACAATGAGCAGTTCTTC. Complete variable domain (other parts from reference TRBV2 and TRBJ2-1): EPEVTQTPSHQVTQMGQEVILRCVPISNHLYFYWYRQILGQKVEFLVSFYNNEISEKSEIFDDQFSVERPDGSNFTLKIRSTKLEDSAMYFCANSLAGGLDNEQFFGPGTRLTVL.

V usage is TRBV30 and J usage is TRBJ2-3, with 8 bases aligning to TRBD2. The CDR3 spans 15 residues. Germline V gene sequence: CDR1 GTSNPN, CDR2 SVGIG (reference sequence). The junction had 5 bases not matched to a gene; V was cut back by 0 bases and J by 3 bases. As DNA, the CDR3 is TGTGCCTGGAGTGTAGGCGGGGGGACGACAGATACGCAGTATTTT. Protein: CAWSVGGGTTDTQYF.

The rearrangement uses TRBV7-2 and TRBJ2-6, with no clear D. Germline CDR1 SGHTA, CDR2 FQGNSA. The V and J ends lost 1 base and 0 bases respectively, with 7 bases between them. The CDR3 is made up of 16 amino acids. The CDR3 sequence: CASSLEGRSGANVLTF. In DNA form, the CDR3 reads TGTGCCAGCAGCTTAGAAGGCCGCTCTGGGGCCAACGTCCTGACTTTC.

The chain joins TRBV7-6 to TRBJ1-5; D not resolved. V gave up 5 bases and J gave up 5 bases, with 10 bases separating them. The germline V gene encodes CDR1 SGHVS and CDR2 FNYEAQ. The CDR3 extends over 13 amino acids. CDR3 sequence: CASSRSLYQPQHF. Here the CDR3 DNA reads TGTGCCAGCAGCCGCAGCCTCTATCAGCCCCAGCATTTT.

The V and J genes are TRBV28 and TRBJ2-3, with TRBD2 matching over 10 bases. Germline trimming cut 8 bases from V and 11 bases from J; bases unmatched to any gene: 4. Looked up from germline, CDR1 is MDHEN and CDR2 is SYDVKM. CDR3 length: 11 amino acids. CDR3 DNA sequence: TGTGCCAGCGCCCGACTAGCGGGGCAGTATTTT. This gives the protein CASARLAGQYF.

The chain couples TRBV6-5 to TRBJ1-4; the D gene is possibly TRBD1 (5 bases). V lost 2 bases and J 9 bases, leaving 16 bases between the germline ends. The CDR3 consists of 15 residues. Germline-derived CDR1 and CDR2 are MNHEY and SVGAGI. The CDR3 nucleotides read TGTGCCAGCAGTTACCGGGTGGCAGGGATAAAAAAACTGTTTTTT. Translation gives CASSYRVAGIKKLFF.

The chain combines TRBV11-2 with TRBJ2-7; 7 bases are a match to TRBD1. Germline CDR1 reads SGHAT; CDR2 reads FQNNGV. This CDR3 region has 14 residues. V trimming: 5 bases; J trimming: 3 bases; junction bases outside the gene matches: 7. CDR3 region: CASSLLGTVYEQYF. For the CDR3, the DNA is TGTGCCAGCAGCCTACTAGGGACAGTCTACGAGCAGTACTTC.

This chain uses TRBV19 with TRBJ1-5; D may be TRBD1 (5 bases). This CDR3 contains 17 residues. Germline lookup yields CDR1 LNHDA and CDR2 SQIVND (reference sequence). Trimming pared 5 bases from V and 0 bases from J, leaving 17 bases between. In DNA, the CDR3 is TGTGCCAGTAGTTCCCGTGGCTGGGGGTATAGCAATCAGCCCCAGCATTTT. This codes for CASSSRGWGYSNQPQHF.

This clone was recorded a few times. CDR3 sequence (DNA): TGTGCCAGCAGTGGGGCGGGGACAGGGGGCCGGAAACTGTTTTTT. This codes for CASSGAGTGGRKLFF. This rearrangement joins TRBV28 to TRBJ1-4, with TRBD1 matching over 12 bases. Germline values: CDR1 MDHEN, CDR2 SYDVKM. Unmatched junction bases numbered 9, after V lost 5 bases and J lost 11 bases. The CDR3 runs 15 residues.

The chain has TRBV4-2 and TRBJ1-2; D is perhaps TRBD1 (5 bases). Germline-derived CDR1 and CDR2 are LGHNA and YNFKEQ. The CDR3 is 14 residues long. Trimming stripped 6 bases from V and 8 bases from J, with 19 bases between. The CDR3 is CASSSVGTAIGYTF. The CDR3 bases are TGTGCCAGCAGTTCCGTCGGGACGGCGATCGGCTACACCTTC.